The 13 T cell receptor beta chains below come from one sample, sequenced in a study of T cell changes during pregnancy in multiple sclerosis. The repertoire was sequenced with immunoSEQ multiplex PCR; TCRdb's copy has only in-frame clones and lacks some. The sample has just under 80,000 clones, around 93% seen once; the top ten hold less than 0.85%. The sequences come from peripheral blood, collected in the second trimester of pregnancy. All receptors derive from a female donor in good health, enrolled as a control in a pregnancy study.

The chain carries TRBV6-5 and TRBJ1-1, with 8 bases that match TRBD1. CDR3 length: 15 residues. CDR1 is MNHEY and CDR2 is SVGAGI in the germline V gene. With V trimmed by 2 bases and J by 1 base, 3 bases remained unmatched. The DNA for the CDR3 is TGTGCCAGCAGTTACGAGGGGACAGGGAACACTGAAGCTTTCTTT. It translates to CASSYEGTGNTEAFF.

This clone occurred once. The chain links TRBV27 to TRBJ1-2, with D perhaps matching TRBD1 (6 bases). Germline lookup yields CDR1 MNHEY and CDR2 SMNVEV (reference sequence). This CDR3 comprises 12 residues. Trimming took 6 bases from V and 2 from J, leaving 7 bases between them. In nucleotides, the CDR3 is TGTGCCAGCAGGGGGGCAAACTATGGCTACACCTTC. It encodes CASRGANYGYTF.

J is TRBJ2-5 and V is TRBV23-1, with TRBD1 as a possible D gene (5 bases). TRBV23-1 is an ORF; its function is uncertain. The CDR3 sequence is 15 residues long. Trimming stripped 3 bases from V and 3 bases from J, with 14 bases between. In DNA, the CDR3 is TGCGCCAGCAGTCACCCCACTGACAGAAAAGAGACCCAGTACTTC. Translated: CASSHPTDRKETQYF.

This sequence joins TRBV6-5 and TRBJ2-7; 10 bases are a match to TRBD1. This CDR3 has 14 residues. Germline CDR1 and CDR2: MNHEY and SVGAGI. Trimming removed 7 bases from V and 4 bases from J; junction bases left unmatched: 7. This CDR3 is CASTRGQGGYEQYF. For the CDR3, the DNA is TGTGCCAGCACTCGAGGACAGGGGGGGTACGAGCAGTACTTC.

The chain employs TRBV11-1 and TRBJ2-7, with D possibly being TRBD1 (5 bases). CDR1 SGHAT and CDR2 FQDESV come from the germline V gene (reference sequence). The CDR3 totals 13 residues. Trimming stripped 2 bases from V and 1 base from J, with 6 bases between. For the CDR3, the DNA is TGTGCCAGCAGCTTAAGGGGTTCCTACGAGCAGTACTTC. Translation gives CASSLRGSYEQYF.

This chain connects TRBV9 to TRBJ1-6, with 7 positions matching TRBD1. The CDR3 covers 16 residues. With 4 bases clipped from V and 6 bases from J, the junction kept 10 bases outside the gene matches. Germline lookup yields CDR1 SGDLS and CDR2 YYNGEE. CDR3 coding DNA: TGTGCCAGCAGCCCGACAGGGAATCGGGCTAATTCACCCCTCCACTTT. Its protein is CASSPTGNRANSPLHF.

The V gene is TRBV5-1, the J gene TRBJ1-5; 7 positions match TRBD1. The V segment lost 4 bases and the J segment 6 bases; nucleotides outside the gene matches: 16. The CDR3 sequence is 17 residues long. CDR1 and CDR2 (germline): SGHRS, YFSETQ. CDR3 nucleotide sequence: TGCGCCAGCAGCAAGATGCCAACTCAGGGGGACCTTCAGCCCCAGCATTTT. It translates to CASSKMPTQGDLQPQHF.

The CDR3 region is CASIGQGGQPQHF. The CDR3 DNA is TGTGCCAGCATTGGACAGGGAGGTCAGCCCCAGCATTTT. The V call is TRBV27, the J call TRBJ1-5; 8 bases are shared with TRBD1. Looked up from germline, CDR1 is MNHEY and CDR2 is SMNVEV (reference sequence). The V segment lost 7 bases and the J segment 6 bases; nucleotides outside the gene matches: 5. This CDR3 region has 13 residues.

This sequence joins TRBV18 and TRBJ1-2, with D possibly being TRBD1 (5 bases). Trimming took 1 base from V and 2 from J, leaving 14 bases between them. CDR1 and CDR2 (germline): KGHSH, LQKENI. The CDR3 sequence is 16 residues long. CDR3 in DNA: TGTGCCAGCTCACCACAACGTCAGGACATGAACTATGGCTACACCTTC. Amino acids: CASSPQRQDMNYGYTF.

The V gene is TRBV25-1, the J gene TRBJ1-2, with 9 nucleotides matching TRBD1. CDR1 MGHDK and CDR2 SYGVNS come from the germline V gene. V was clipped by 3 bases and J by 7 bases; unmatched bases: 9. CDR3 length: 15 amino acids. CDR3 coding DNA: TGTGCCAGCAGTGATACCGGGACAGGGTCTTTTGGCTACACCTTC. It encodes CASSDTGTGSFGYTF.

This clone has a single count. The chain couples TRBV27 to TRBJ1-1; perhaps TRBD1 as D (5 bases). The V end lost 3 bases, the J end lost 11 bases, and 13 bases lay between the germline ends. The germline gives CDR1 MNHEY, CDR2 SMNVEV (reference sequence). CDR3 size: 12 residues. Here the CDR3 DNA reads TGTGCCAGCAGTTTTGGGCCAGGGTCGGCTTTCTTT. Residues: CASSFGPGSAFF.

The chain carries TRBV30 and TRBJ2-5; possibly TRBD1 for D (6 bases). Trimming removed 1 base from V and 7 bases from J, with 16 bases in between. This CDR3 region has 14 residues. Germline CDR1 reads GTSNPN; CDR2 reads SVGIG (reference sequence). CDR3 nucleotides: TGTGCCTGGAGTGGGGGACATGGTGTGGGGACCCAGTACTTC. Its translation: CAWSGGHGVGTQYF.

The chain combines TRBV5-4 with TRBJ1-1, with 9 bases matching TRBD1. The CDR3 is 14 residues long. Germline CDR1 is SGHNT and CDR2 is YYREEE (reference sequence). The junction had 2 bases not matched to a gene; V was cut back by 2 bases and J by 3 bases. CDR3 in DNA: TGTGCCAGCAGCTTCGACAGGGGGTACACTGAAGCTTTCTTT. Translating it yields CASSFDRGYTEAFF.